The clone carrying this T cell receptor beta chain appeared a few times. The target antigen is unknown. With sequencing, the targeted depth ranged from 1 in 200,000 to 1 in 1 million T cells. TCRdb keeps only in-frame clones here, not all; method: immunoSEQ multiplex PCR. The sample gives under 200,000 clones, roughly 77% of which show up once; roughly 2% is in the top ten. The ends were cut back, 6 bases at V and 0 bases at J, with 11 bases in the middle. This CDR3 region has 14 residues. Germline V gene sequence: CDR1 MNHEY, CDR2 SVGAGI. These data belong to a study of cytotoxic CD8 clonotypes in ibrutinib-treated CLL. Study findings and constraints: Timing of sampling differed between sustained-remission and progressing patients.

The sample was PBMCs, taken after 12 months of ibrutinib treatment. The chain joins TRBV6-5 to TRBJ1-1; D is uncertain. The clonotype originates from a human donor with chronic lymphocytic leukemia. The CDR3: CASRSEVLNTEAFF. CDR3 in DNA: TGTGCCAGCAGGTCAGAGGTATTGAACACTGAAGCTTTCTTT.